This is a list of T cell receptor beta chains from one sample in a study of blood T cell repertoires in COVID-19. TCRdb's copy holds only in-frame clones and misses some; the assay was immunoSEQ multiplex PCR. Of approximately 280,000 clones listed, 70% to 90% are singletons. Material: PBMCs or T cells enriched from blood (not recorded which). The source of these receptors is a woman in her forties who had recovered from COVID-19. Each CDR3 is given with its conserved first and last residue. Fields, in order: V gene, clone size, D gene, J gene, CDR3 DNA, CDR3 protein. A D gene is named only where the DNA matches it firmly. Only part of the rows carry a size: once, few, many, or a class if the clone is expanded.

TRBV11-2	-	-	TRBJ2-1	TGTGCCAGCACGAGGGGGAGCTCCTACAATGAGCAGTTCTTC	CASTRGSSYNEQFF
TRBV30	-	-	TRBJ1-2	TGTGCCTGGAGTGGGACTCCCTGGGGCTACACCTTC	CAWSGTPWGYTF
TRBV3-1/TRBV3-2	-	TRBD2	TRBJ2-3	TGTGCCAGCAGCCCCATAACTAGCGGGTACACAGATACGCAGTATTTT	CASSPITSGYTDTQYF
TRBV7-3	-	TRBD1	TRBJ1-2	TGTGCCAGCAGCAAGGGACAGGGGGTTGGTGGCTACACCTTC	CASSKGQGVGGYTF
TRBV2	-	-	TRBJ1-6	TGTGCCAGCAGAGAACTCCAGGGCTATAATTCACCCCTCCACTTT	CASRELQGYNSPLHF
TRBV21-1	once	-	TRBJ2-5	TGTGCCAGCAGCAAAAGGGCGGGAGAGGAGACCCAGTACTTC	CASSKRAGEETQYF
TRBV7-2	-	-	TRBJ2-7	TGTGCCAGCAGCCTCACTTACGAGCAGTACTTC	CASSLTYEQYF
TRBV19	-	-	TRBJ2-1	TGTGCCACCTCGAACCTTCGGACAGACTACAATGAGCAGTTCTTC	CATSNLRTDYNEQFF
TRBV28	-	TRBD1	TRBJ1-1	TGTGCCAGCTTGGGACAGGGGGCTTTGGACACTGAAGCTTTCTTT	CASLGQGALDTEAFF
TRBV2	-	TRBD2	TRBJ2-3	TGTGCCAGCAGTGGGGGACTAGAGGATACGCAGTATTTT	CASSGGLEDTQYF
TRBV24-1	-	-	TRBJ1-5	TGTGCCACCAGTGATGCGGGGACGGAGCCCCAGCATTTT	CATSDAGTEPQHF
TRBV2	-	TRBD2	TRBJ2-5	TGTGCCAGCAACAGACTAGCGGGAGGGGGAACGAAGACCCAGTACTTC	CASNRLAGGGTKTQYF
TRBV12-3/TRBV12-4	-	TRBD1	TRBJ1-2	TGTGCCAGCAGTTCCAGGGGGTATGGCTACACCTTC	CASSSRGYGYTF
TRBV28	-	-	TRBJ1-5	TGTGCCAGCAGTCCGGAGGGTCGGCCCCAGCATTTT	CASSPEGRPQHF
TRBV15	-	-	TRBJ2-3	TGTGCCACCAGCAGAGATAAGGGGGGGTTCACAGATACGCAGTATTTT	CATSRDKGGFTDTQYF
TRBV18	-	-	TRBJ2-2	TGTGCCAGCTCACCACCGACCGGAGGGACCGGGGAGCTGTTTTTT	CASSPPTGGTGELFF
TRBV19	-	-	TRBJ2-1	TGTGCCAGTAGCCCCTGGGGAGGAATCAGGAATGGTGAGCAGTTCTTC	CASSPWGGIRNGEQFF
TRBV4-3	-	-	TRBJ1-2	TGCGCCAGCAGCCAAGCCCGGGGGGGTACCTATGGCTACACCTTC	CASSQARGGTYGYTF
TRBV29-1	-	-	TRBJ1-5	TGCAGCGTGGCGGACAGCTTTAGCAATCAGCCCCAGCATTTT	CSVADSFSNQPQHF
TRBV11-2	-	TRBD1	TRBJ2-7	TGTGCCAGCAGCTTAGCTCCGGGACAGGCGAACTACGAGCAGTACTTC	CASSLAPGQANYEQYF
TRBV6-4	-	TRBD2	TRBJ2-3	TGTGCCAGCAGTGACGAGGCGGGAGCCACAGATACGCAGTATTTT	CASSDEAGATDTQYF
TRBV5-1	-	-	TRBJ1-2	TGCGCCAGCAGCTTGTATACGGGCTATGGCTACACCTTC	CASSLYTGYGYTF
TRBV12-5	-	-	TRBJ2-7	TGTGCAAGAACGGGAGAGGGGGGGTACGAGCAGTACTTC	CARTGEGGYEQYF
TRBV11-1	-	TRBD1	TRBJ2-7	TGTGCCAGCAGCTTTGCGATGACAGGGCCAGCCTACGAGCAGTACTTC	CASSFAMTGPAYEQYF
TRBV29-1	-	TRBD1	TRBJ2-5	TGCAGCGTTGAAGCAGGACAGGGGATTCAAGAGACCCAGTACTTC	CSVEAGQGIQETQYF
TRBV29-1	-	TRBD1	TRBJ1-1	TGCAGCGTTGATTTTGGCAGGGGGACCACTGAAGCTTTCTTT	CSVDFGRGTTEAFF
TRBV7-2	-	-	TRBJ1-3	TGTGCCAGCAGCCTAAGCGGGGGGGGCTCAAACACCATATATTTT	CASSLSGGGSNTIYF
TRBV30	-	-	TRBJ2-5	TGTGCCTGGAGTGGAGGCACGATGGAGACCCAGTACTTC	CAWSGGTMETQYF
TRBV7-6	-	-	TRBJ1-1	TGTGCCAGCAGCTTGGGCAGGGCGGGGGGCACTGAAGCTTTCTTT	CASSLGRAGGTEAFF
TRBV25-1	-	-	TRBJ2-3	TGTGCCAGCAGTGAATATATACAGAACACAGATACGCAGTATTTT	CASSEYIQNTDTQYF
TRBV9	-	-	TRBJ2-7	TGTGCCAGCAGCGTAGGCTACACTAGCAGGTCCTACGAGCAGTACTTC	CASSVGYTSRSYEQYF
TRBV19	-	-	TRBJ2-5	TGTGCCAGTAGTATTGGGCACCAAGAGACCCAGTACTTC	CASSIGHQETQYF
TRBV6-2/TRBV6-3	few	-	TRBJ1-6	TGTGCCAGCAGTTACTTCGGACAGACGAATTCACCCCTCCACTTT	CASSYFGQTNSPLHF
TRBV28	once	TRBD2	TRBJ2-7	TGTGCCAGCAGTGCCGGACTAGCGGGAGACGAGTACTTC	CASSAGLAGDEYF
TRBV6-2/TRBV6-3	-	TRBD2	TRBJ2-7	TGTGCCAGCAGTTTTTCTAGCGGGACCTACGAGCAGTACTTC	CASSFSSGTYEQYF
TRBV20-1	once	-	TRBJ1-6	TGCAGTGCTAGTCAGCGGGGTAATTCACCCCTCCACTTT	CSASQRGNSPLHF
TRBV7-8	many	TRBD1	TRBJ1-4	TGTGCCAGCAGCCGGGACAGAGGGGATGAAAAACTGTTTTTT	CASSRDRGDEKLFF
TRBV2	-	TRBD2	TRBJ2-7	TGTGCCACGGGACCTTACGGGGGGATCTACGAGCAGTACTTC	CATGPYGGIYEQYF
TRBV6-5	-	TRBD1	TRBJ2-1	TGTGCCAGCCACCCCGGGACAGGGACCTACAATGAGCAGTTCTTC	CASHPGTGTYNEQFF
TRBV2	-	-	TRBJ1-4	TGTGCCAGCAGTGAATTGCCGTTAGCAACTAATGAAAAACTGTTTTTT	CASSELPLATNEKLFF
TRBV10-3	once	-	TRBJ2-3	TGTGCCATCAGTGAGTCGACAGGAGAGACCACAGATACGCAGTATTTT	CAISESTGETTDTQYF
TRBV11-2	-	TRBD2	TRBJ2-7	TGTGCCAGCAGCTTAGCACCCCTAGCGGTGGAGATCGACGAGCAGTACTTC	CASSLAPLAVEIDEQYF
TRBV11-2	-	-	TRBJ2-3	TGTGCCAGCACCTCGTTTTTTGGCGGGAGCACAGATACGCAGTATTTT	CASTSFFGGSTDTQYF
TRBV2	-	TRBD2	TRBJ2-7	TGTGCCAGCAGGATCTTAGCGGGAGGCCCCAACGAGCAGTACTTC	CASRILAGGPNEQYF
TRBV5-1	once	TRBD2	TRBJ2-1	TGCGCCAGCAGCTTGGTGACTAGCGGGAGTGGAGAGCAGTTCTTC	CASSLVTSGSGEQFF